A single sample is the source of the 29 T cell receptor beta chains below, sequenced in a study of blood T cell repertoires in COVID-19. Measured with immunoSEQ multiplex PCR; TCRdb has only the in-frame clones, and not every one. The sample yields 150,000 or so clones, about 80% seen once. The source material was peripheral blood. Receptors were obtained from a woman of 80 years or more with acute or convalescent COVID-19.

The gene calls are TRBV12-5 and TRBJ1-3; a possible D gene is TRBD1 (6 bases). CDR1 and CDR2 from the germline V gene are LGHNT and FRNRAP. The CDR3 totals 15 residues. The V gene lost 1 base and the J gene lost 1 base, with 8 bases spanning the gap. CDR3: CASGLGTGSGNTIYF. CDR3 DNA sequence: TGTGCTAGTGGTTTGGGAACAGGGTCTGGAAACACCATATATTTT.

The chain couples TRBV5-1 to TRBJ1-5; tentatively, D is TRBD1 (5 bases). CDR1 is SGHRS, CDR2 YFSETQ, per germline. This CDR3 contains 15 residues. The V and J ends lost 4 bases and 3 bases respectively, with 14 bases between them. The CDR3 DNA is TGCGCCAGCAGCGAATTACCGGGGGTCAATCAGCCCCAGCATTTT. Translating it yields CASSELPGVNQPQHF.

This sequence joins TRBV7-8 and TRBJ1-5, with TRBD1 as a possible D gene (6 bases). Germline-derived CDR1 and CDR2 are SGHVS and FQNEAQ. V lost 5 bases and J lost 7, with 18 bases in between. The CDR3 is 15 residues long. The CDR3 region is CASSQDNRAGQPQHF. The CDR3 DNA reads as TGTGCCAGCAGCCAGGATAACAGGGCTGGCCAGCCCCAGCATTTT.

This chain uses TRBV5-4 with TRBJ2-3; no firm D call. The germline V gene has CDR1 SGHNT and CDR2 YYREEE (reference sequence). V was cut by 5 bases and J by 1 base, with 17 bases left in between. This CDR3 has 16 residues. The CDR3: CASSPGSKVGTDTQYF. The CDR3 bases are TGTGCCAGCAGTCCTGGTAGCAAGGTGGGCACAGATACGCAGTATTTT.

The chain joins TRBV30 to TRBJ1-5; tentatively, D is TRBD1 (5 bases). Between the trimmed V and J ends, which lost 0 bases and 3 bases, there was a span of 9 bases. In germline, CDR1 is GTSNPN, CDR2 SVGIG (reference sequence). The CDR3 is made up of 14 amino acids. CDR3 sequence reads: CAWSVRGYNQPQHF. CDR3 bases: TGTGCCTGGAGTGTCCGGGGGTACAATCAGCCCCAGCATTTT. The entire variable domain, with the rest obtained from reference TRBV30 and TRBJ1-5, is as follows: SQTIHQWPATLVQPVGSPLSLECTVEGTSNPNLYWYRQAAGRGLQLLFYSVGIGQISSEVPQNLSASRPQDRQFILSSKKLLLSDSGFYLCAWSVRGYNQPQHFGDGTRLSIL.

CDR3 sequence reads: CASSLDLATHEQFF. As DNA, the CDR3 is TGTGCCAGCAGCTTAGATCTAGCAACCCATGAGCAGTTCTTC. This sequence joins TRBV7-2 and TRBJ2-1; weak D call: TRBD2 (5 bases). CDR3 length equals 14 residues. Germline CDR1 reads SGHTA; CDR2 reads FQGNSA. The V gene lost 1 base and the J gene lost 8 bases, with 12 bases spanning the gap.

This chain joins TRBV24-1 and TRBJ2-7, with 12 bases identical to TRBD1. V shed 0 bases, J shed 0 bases, and the junction held 5 bases outside the gene matches. The CDR3 totals 18 residues. In germline, CDR1 is KGHDR, CDR2 SFDVKD. The CDR3 sequence is CATSDLGTGGGSSYEQYF. The CDR3 coding sequence is TGTGCCACCAGTGATTTGGGGACAGGGGGCGGGAGCTCCTACGAGCAGTACTTC.

This rearrangement joins TRBV27 to TRBJ2-3; 9 positions match TRBD1. V trimming: 3 bases; J trimming: 3 bases; junction bases outside the gene matches: 7. Germline V lookup: CDR1 MNHEY, CDR2 SMNVEV (reference sequence). The CDR3 is 16 residues long. The CDR3: CASSLTGTGMTDTQYF. The CDR3 DNA reads TGTGCCAGCAGTTTGACCGGGACAGGGATGACAGATACGCAGTATTTT.

This clone was seen once. This chain uses TRBV10-3 with TRBJ1-1, with 8 bases identical to TRBD1. Germline CDR1 and CDR2: ENHRY and SYGVKD. Losses at the gene ends were 2 bases for V and 1 base for J; bases not matched to a gene: 3. CDR3 length equals 15 residues. CDR3 DNA sequence: TGTGCCATCAGTGAGCGGGGGACAGGGAACACTGAAGCTTTCTTT. Protein: CAISERGTGNTEAFF.

The CDR3, as DNA: TGTGCCAGCAGCTTGGAAGGCACAGGGAGAGGGGAGCTGTTTTTT. Amino acids: CASSLEGTGRGELFF. J is TRBJ2-2 and V is TRBV5-4; possible D gene TRBD1, 6 bases. Germline V gene lookup returns CDR1 SGHNT and CDR2 YYREEE (reference sequence). Trimming stripped 0 bases from V and 8 bases from J, with 14 bases between. This CDR3 is 15 amino acids long. Supplemented by reference TRBV5-4 and TRBJ2-2, the full variable domain reads ETGVTQSPTHLIKTRGQQVTLRCSSQSGHNTVSWYQQALGQGPQFIFQYYREEENGRGNFPPRFSGLQFPNYSSELNVNALELDDSALYLCASSLEGTGRGELFFGEGSRLTVL.

The gene calls are TRBV20-1 and TRBJ1-2; 7 positions match TRBD1. The germline V gene has CDR1 DFQATT and CDR2 SNEGSKA (reference sequence). The CDR3 has 15 residues. V trimming: 3 bases; J trimming: 4 bases; junction bases outside the gene matches: 11. Here the CDR3 reads CSASCRGQSCYGYTF. In DNA, the CDR3 is TGCAGTGCTAGTTGCCGGGGACAGAGTTGCTATGGCTACACCTTC.

V usage is TRBV5-6 and J usage is TRBJ1-1, with a tentative D call TRBD1 (5 bases). The CDR3 length is 14 residues. Germline V gene lookup returns CDR1 SGHDT and CDR2 YYEEEE. V dropped 0 bases and J dropped 4 bases, with 10 bases sitting between them. For the CDR3, the DNA is TGTGCCAGCAGCTTGGTAGGGAGGGGCACTGAAGCTTTCTTT. Its translation is CASSLVGRGTEAFF. The full variable domain, rest sourced from reference TRBV5-6 and TRBJ1-1, is DAGVTQSPTHLIKTRGQQVTLRCSPKSGHDTVSWYQQALGQGPQFIFQYYEEEERQRGNFPDRFSGHQFPNYSSELNVNALLLGDSALYLCASSLVGRGTEAFFGQGTRLTVV.

The chain has TRBV2 and TRBJ1-4; D unclear. V was shortened by 8 bases and J by 9 bases, with 13 bases between the two germline ends. This CDR3 region has 12 residues. CDR1 SNHLY and CDR2 FYNNEI come from the germline V gene. CDR3 sequence reads: CASAGRPQKLFF. The CDR3 region has the DNA TGTGCCAGCGCAGGCCGTCCACAAAAACTGTTTTTT.

This clone is a singleton in its sample. The J gene is TRBJ1-4, the V gene TRBV5-4; TRBD1 matches 7 bases. The V gene's germline CDR1 is SGHNT and CDR2 YYREEE (reference sequence). Unmatched junction bases numbered 6, after V lost 0 bases and J lost 7 bases. The CDR3 spans 15 residues. The CDR3 DNA follows: TGTGCCAGCAGCTTGGCCGGATCAGGGGGTGAAAAACTGTTTTTT. It is translated as CASSLAGSGGEKLFF.

This clone was recorded once. This chain links TRBV13 with TRBJ2-3; 8 bases line up with TRBD1. Trimming cost V 0 bases and J 2 bases; bases outside gene matches: 16. CDR1 and CDR2 (germline): PRHDT, FYEKMQ (reference sequence). This CDR3 contains 20 residues. CDR3 bases: TGTGCCAGCAGCTTAGGCCGTTACTTGACAGGGGATGAATTCACAGATACGCAGTATTTT. Its translation: CASSLGRYLTGDEFTDTQYF.

This clone has a single count. V is TRBV19 and J is TRBJ2-5; a weak D match, TRBD2 (6 bases). There are 15 residues in the CDR3. Germline CDR1 is LNHDA and CDR2 is SQIVND (reference sequence). The germline V and J ends were trimmed by 7 bases and 7 bases, with 22 bases remaining between them. The CDR3 loop reads CASKNDSGLPGTQYF. The CDR3 DNA follows: TGTGCCAGTAAGAACGATAGCGGCCTCCCAGGGACCCAGTACTTC.

This sequence joins TRBV5-5 and TRBJ1-1, with D perhaps matching TRBD1 (6 bases). V lost 4 bases and J 5 bases, leaving 9 bases between the germline ends. Germline V gives CDR1 SGHKS, CDR2 YYEKEE (reference sequence). The length of the CDR3 is 12 residues. CDR3 in amino acids: CASSKGGTEAFF. CDR3 DNA: TGTGCCAGCAGCAAAGGGGGAACTGAAGCTTTCTTT.

This clone was recorded once. The rearrangement joins TRBV27 to TRBJ1-1, with D perhaps matching TRBD1 (5 bases). V was pared by 5 bases and J by 0 bases, with 16 bases between. This CDR3 contains 16 residues. Per the germline V gene, CDR1 is MNHEY and CDR2 is SMNVEV (reference sequence). The CDR3 region is CASSPRQLGMNTEAFF. The DNA for the CDR3 is TGTGCCAGCAGTCCCAGACAGTTAGGAATGAACACTGAAGCTTTCTTT.

This chain links TRBV4-2 with TRBJ1-2; possibly TRBD1 for D (5 bases). CDR1 is LGHNA, CDR2 YNFKEQ, per germline. Trimming left V 0 bases short and J 5 bases short, with 16 bases between. This CDR3 spans 16 amino acids. DNA of the CDR3: TGTGCCAGCAGCCAAGACAGGGCCTCCGGTGTATATGGCTACACCTTC. It yields the protein CASSQDRASGVYGYTF.

Only one count was recorded for this clone. The chain recombines TRBV19 with TRBJ1-2; D gene unclear. Germline lookup yields CDR1 LNHDA and CDR2 SQIVND (reference sequence). Trimming shortened V by 10 bases and J by 2 bases, and 20 bases separated the two germline ends. This CDR3 is 15 amino acids long. CDR3: CATRSRQAGNYGYTF. The CDR3 nucleotides read TGTGCCACTCGTAGCCGGCAGGCGGGAAACTATGGCTACACCTTC.

The chain uses TRBV6-6 and TRBJ1-2; 8 bases are shared with TRBD1. The germline V gene has CDR1 MNHNY and CDR2 SVGAGI (reference sequence). This CDR3 has 13 residues. With V trimmed by 4 bases and J by 4 bases, 2 bases remained unmatched. CDR3 bases: TGTGCCAGCAGTTTTGGACAGGGCTATGGCTACACCTTC. This translates into CASSFGQGYGYTF.

The chain carries TRBV7-6 and TRBJ1-5; possible D gene TRBD1, 6 bases. The CDR3 has 15 amino acids. In germline, CDR1 is SGHVS, CDR2 FNYEAQ. Deletions cut 1 base from V and 2 bases from J, with 9 bases between. CDR3: CASSLGRGGNQPQHF. The DNA for the CDR3 is TGTGCCAGCAGCTTAGGCAGGGGTGGCAATCAGCCCCAGCATTTT.

This chain links TRBV6-4 with TRBJ1-2; 7 bases are shared with TRBD1. V gave up 6 bases and J gave up 3 bases; unmatched junction bases: 7. The CDR3 has 14 residues. Germline CDR1 and CDR2: MRHNA and SNTAGT. The CDR3, as DNA: TGTGCCAGCAGGCCGAACAGGGGAGACTATGGCTACACCTTC. It specifies CASRPNRGDYGYTF.

This rearrangement joins TRBV2 to TRBJ2-5, with 9 bases matching TRBD2. The V and J ends lost 3 bases and 1 base, in that order; junction bases with no gene match: 3. In germline, CDR1 is SNHLY, CDR2 FYNNEI. This CDR3 spans 15 amino acids. CDR3 coding DNA: TGTGCCAGCAGTGAGACTAGCGGTGGCCAAGAGACCCAGTACTTC. Protein product: CASSETSGGQETQYF.

This clone occurred a few times. The chain combines TRBV7-2 with TRBJ2-7, with D maybe TRBD1 (6 bases). The CDR3 totals 14 residues. Trimming removed 1 base at V and 0 bases at J, with 7 bases between. The germline V gene encodes CDR1 SGHTA and CDR2 FQGNSA. CDR3 residues: CASSLETGSYEQYF. The CDR3 DNA sequence: TGTGCCAGCAGCTTAGAGACAGGCTCCTACGAGCAGTACTTC. Combining the CDR3 with reference TRBV7-2 and TRBJ2-7 gives the whole variable domain GAGVSQSPSNKVTEKGKDVELRCDPISGHTALYWYRQSLGQGLEFLIYFQGNSAPDKSGLPSDRFSAERTGGSVSTLTIQRTQQEDSAVYLCASSLETGSYEQYFGPGTRLTVT.

The chain uses TRBV5-4 and TRBJ1-1, with a weak D call TRBD1 (6 bases). Looked up from germline, CDR1 is SGHNT and CDR2 is YYREEE (reference sequence). This CDR3 is 16 amino acids long. V dropped 2 bases and J dropped 1 base, with 15 bases sitting between them. The DNA for the CDR3 is TGTGCCAGCAGCTTAGGCTCGGGGGGCCAGAACACTGAAGCTTTCTTT. Translating it yields CASSLGSGGQNTEAFF.

This clone has just a few counts. Other DNA sequences within the sample encode an identical CDR3. The chain employs TRBV7-9 and TRBJ1-3; D possibly corresponds to TRBD1 (5 bases). The CDR3 has 14 residues. Trimming left V 4 bases short and J 0 bases short, with 7 bases between. CDR1 SEHNR and CDR2 FQNEAQ come from the germline V gene (reference sequence). As DNA, the CDR3 is TGTGCCAGCAGCTCAAGGGGCTCTGGAAACACCATATATTTT. Translated: CASSSRGSGNTIYF.

The gene calls are TRBV2 and TRBJ2-1; a weak D match, TRBD2 (7 bases). V was cut by 6 bases and J by 7 bases, with 22 bases left in between. Germline V gives CDR1 SNHLY, CDR2 FYNNEI. The CDR3 contains 16 residues. The CDR3 sequence: CASRDPRGRAGNEQFF. As DNA, the CDR3 is TGTGCCAGCAGGGACCCGCGGGGGCGGGCGGGGAATGAGCAGTTCTTC.

The V call is TRBV10-3, the J call TRBJ1-2; D is ambiguous. Trimming left V 11 bases short and J 2 bases short, with 15 bases between. The CDR3 loop spans 13 amino acids. Germline lookup yields CDR1 ENHRY and CDR2 SYGVKD. The CDR3 DNA follows: TGTGCCTCAAACCCAACCGAGAACTATGGCTACACCTTC. It is translated as CASNPTENYGYTF.